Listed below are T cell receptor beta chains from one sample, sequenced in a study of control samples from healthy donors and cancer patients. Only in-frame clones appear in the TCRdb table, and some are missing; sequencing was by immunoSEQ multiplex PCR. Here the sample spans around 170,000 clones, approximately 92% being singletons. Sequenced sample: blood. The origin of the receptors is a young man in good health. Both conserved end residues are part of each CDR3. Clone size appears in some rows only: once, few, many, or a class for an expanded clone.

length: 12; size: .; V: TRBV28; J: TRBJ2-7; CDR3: CASSLWGDEQYF
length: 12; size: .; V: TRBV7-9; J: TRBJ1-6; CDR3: CASAGGNSPLHF
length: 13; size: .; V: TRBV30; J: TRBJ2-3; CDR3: CAWTSLPGDTQYF
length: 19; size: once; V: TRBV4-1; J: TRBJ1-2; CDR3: CASSQGQDRLAPDVYGYTF
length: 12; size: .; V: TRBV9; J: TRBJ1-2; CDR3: CASSVDGYGYTF
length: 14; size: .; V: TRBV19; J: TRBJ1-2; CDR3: CASSKGQGIYGYTF
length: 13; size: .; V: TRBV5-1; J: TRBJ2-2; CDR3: CASTSGNTGELFF
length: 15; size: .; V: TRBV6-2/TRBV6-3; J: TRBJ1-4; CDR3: CASSSGQSTNEKLFF
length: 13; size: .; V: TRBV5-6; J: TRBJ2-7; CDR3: CASSFYSSYEQYF
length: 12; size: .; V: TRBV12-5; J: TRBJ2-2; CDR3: CASAPGTHGGFF
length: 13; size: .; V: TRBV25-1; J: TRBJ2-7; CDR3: CASDTGPGDEQYF
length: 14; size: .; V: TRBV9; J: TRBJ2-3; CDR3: CASSVGASKDTQYF
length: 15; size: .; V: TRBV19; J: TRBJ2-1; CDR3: CASSTLLRIHNEQFF
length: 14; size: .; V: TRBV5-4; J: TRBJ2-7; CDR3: CASPGGPSSYEQYF
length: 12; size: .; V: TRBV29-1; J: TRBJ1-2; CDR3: CSVEGFAGGYTF
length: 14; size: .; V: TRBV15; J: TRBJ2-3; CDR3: CATSRPETSGTQYF
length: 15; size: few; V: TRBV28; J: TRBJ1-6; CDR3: CASSPMDRDASPLHF
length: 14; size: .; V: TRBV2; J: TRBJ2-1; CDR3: CASSEEGGRAEQFF
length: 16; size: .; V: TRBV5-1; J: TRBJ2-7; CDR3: CASSLGLAGVSYEQYF